The clone carrying this T cell receptor (beta chain) ranks as medium-sized. Its antigen is as yet unknown. This CDR3 has 18 residues. From germline, CDR1 is LNHDA and CDR2 SQIVND (reference sequence). Germline trimming cut 6 bases from V and 3 bases from J; bases unmatched to any gene: 14. This specimen comes from a study of T cell repertoires in aging, cancer and after chemotherapy. Broader study findings: Compared with age-matched healthy donors, untreated hematological or solid cancer patients showed higher blood TCR clonality. Loss of evenness, beyond lost richness, contributed to age-related TCR diversity decline in cancer patients. Rebound thymic output was suggested by rising median generation probability during chemotherapy in each cancer cohort.

Peripheral blood genomic DNA, not sorted cells or RNA, was the template. TRB rearrangements spanning V, D and J were amplified using mixed TRB-A/B primers. MiXCR was run by TCRdb on the multiplex PCR reads, yielding one entry per CDR3 protein. The profile covers more than 1,200 distinct CDR3 sequences, with around a fifth appearing a single time and approximately 20% taken by the ten largest. The V and J genes are TRBV19 and TRBJ1-1; 12 bases align to TRBD1. The sequenced sample was blood. The receptor's source is a human donor with a solid tumor. The CDR3 region has the DNA TGTGCCAGTAGCAATTTTCCGGGACAGGGGGCTTTGGACACTGAAGCTTTCTTT. Translating it yields CASSNFPGQGALDTEAFF.